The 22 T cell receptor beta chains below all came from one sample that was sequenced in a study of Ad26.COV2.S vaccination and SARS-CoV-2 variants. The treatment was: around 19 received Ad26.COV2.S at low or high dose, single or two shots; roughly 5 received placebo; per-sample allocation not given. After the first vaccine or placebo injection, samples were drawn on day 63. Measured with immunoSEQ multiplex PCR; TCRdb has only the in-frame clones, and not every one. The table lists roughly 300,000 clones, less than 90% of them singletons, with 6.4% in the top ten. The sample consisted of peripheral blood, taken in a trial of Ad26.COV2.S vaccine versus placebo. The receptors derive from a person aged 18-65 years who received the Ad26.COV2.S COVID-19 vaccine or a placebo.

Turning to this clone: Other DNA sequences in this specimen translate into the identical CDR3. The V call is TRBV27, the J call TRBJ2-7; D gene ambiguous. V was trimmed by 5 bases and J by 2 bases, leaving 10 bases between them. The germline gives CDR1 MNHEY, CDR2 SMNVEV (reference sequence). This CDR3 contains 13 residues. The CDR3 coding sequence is TGTGCCAGCAGTCACGGTCTTCCCTACGAGCAGTACTTC. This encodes CASSHGLPYEQYF.

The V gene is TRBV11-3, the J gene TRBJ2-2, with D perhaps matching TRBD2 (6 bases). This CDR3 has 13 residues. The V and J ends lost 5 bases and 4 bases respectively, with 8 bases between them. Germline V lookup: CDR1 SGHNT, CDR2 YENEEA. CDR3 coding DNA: TGTGCCAGCAGCCTCGGGGGCACCGGGGAGCTGTTTTTT. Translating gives CASSLGGTGELFF.

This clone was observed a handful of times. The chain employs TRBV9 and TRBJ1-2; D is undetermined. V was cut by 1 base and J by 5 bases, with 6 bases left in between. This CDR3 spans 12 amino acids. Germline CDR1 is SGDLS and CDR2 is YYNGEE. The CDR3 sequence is CASSVSVYGYTF. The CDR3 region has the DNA TGTGCCAGCAGCGTATCGGTATATGGCTACACCTTC. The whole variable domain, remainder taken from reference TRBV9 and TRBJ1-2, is DSGVTQTPKHLITATGQRVTLRCSPRSGDLSVYWYQQSLDQGLQFLIQYYNGEERAKGNILERFSAQQFPDLHSELNLSSLELGDSALYFCASSVSVYGYTFGSGTRLTVV.

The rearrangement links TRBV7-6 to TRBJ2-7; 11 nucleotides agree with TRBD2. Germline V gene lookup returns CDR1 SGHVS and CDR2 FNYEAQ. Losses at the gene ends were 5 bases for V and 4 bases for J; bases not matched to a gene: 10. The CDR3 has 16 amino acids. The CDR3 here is CASSAHSTSGSYEQYF. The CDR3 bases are TGTGCCAGCAGCGCCCATAGCACTAGCGGGAGTTACGAGCAGTACTTC.

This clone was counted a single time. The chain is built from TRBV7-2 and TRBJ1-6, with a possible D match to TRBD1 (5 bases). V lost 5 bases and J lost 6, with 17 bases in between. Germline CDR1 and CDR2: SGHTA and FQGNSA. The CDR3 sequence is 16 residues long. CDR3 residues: CASSLMARGVNSPLHF. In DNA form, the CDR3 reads TGTGCCAGCAGCCTAATGGCTCGAGGGGTTAATTCACCCCTCCACTTT.

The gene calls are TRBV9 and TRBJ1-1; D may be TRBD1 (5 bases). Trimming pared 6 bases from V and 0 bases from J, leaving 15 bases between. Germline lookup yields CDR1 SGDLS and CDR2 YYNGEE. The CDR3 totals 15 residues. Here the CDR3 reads CASTIGARMNTEAFF. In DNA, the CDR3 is TGTGCCAGCACAATAGGGGCGCGGATGAACACTGAAGCTTTCTTT.

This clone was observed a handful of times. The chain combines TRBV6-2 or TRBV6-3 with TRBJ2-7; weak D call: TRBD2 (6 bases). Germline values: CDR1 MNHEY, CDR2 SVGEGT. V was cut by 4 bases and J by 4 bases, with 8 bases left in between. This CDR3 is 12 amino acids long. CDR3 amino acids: CASSSEGYEQYF. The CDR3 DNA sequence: TGTGCCAGCAGTTCGGAGGGGTACGAGCAGTACTTC.

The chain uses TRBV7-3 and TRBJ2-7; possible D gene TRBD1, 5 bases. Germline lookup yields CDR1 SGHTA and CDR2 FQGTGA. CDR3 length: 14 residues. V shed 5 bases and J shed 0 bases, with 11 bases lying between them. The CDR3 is CASSPQGSSYEQYF. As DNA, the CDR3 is TGTGCCAGCAGCCCCCAGGGCAGCTCCTACGAGCAGTACTTC. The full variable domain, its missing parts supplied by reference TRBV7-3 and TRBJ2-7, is GAGVSQTPSNKVTEKGKYVELRCDPISGHTALYWYRQSLGQGPEFLIYFQGTGAADDSGLPNDRFFAVRPEGSVSTLKIQRTERGDSAVYLCASSPQGSSYEQYFGPGTRLTVT.

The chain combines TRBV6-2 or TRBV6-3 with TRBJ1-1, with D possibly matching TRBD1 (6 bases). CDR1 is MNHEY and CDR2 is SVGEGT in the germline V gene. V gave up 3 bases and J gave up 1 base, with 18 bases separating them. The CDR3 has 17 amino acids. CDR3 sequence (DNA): TGTGCCAGCAGTTATAGATACATCAGGGGTGCGAACACTGAAGCTTTCTTT. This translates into CASSYRYIRGANTEAFF.

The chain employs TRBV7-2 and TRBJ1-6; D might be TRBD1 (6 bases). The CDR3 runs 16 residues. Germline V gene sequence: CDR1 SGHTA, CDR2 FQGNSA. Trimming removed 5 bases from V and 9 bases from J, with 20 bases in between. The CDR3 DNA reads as TGTGCCAGCAGCCCAATCCCCACAGGGTGGAGTTCACCCCTCCACTTT. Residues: CASSPIPTGWSSPLHF.

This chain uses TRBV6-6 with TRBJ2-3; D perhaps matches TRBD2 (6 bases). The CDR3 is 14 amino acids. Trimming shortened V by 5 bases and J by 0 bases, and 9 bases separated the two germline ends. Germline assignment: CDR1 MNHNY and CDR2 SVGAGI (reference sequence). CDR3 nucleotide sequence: TGTGCCAGCAGTGGCGGGGCGAGCACAGATACGCAGTATTTT. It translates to CASSGGASTDTQYF.

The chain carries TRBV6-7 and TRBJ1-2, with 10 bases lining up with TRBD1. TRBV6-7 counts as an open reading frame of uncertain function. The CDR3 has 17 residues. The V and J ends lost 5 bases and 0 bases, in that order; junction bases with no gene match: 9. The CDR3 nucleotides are TGTGCCAGCAGTCTCCGGACAGGGGGGCGATCTAACTATGGCTACACCTTC. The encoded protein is CASSLRTGGRSNYGYTF.

Written as DNA, the CDR3 is TGCGCCAGCAGCCAATACGGGGGGTGGGATGAAAAACTGTTTTTT. Translation gives CASSQYGGWDEKLFF. The chain is built from TRBV4-1 and TRBJ1-4; D is perhaps TRBD1 (5 bases). Germline V CDR1 and CDR2: MGHRA, YSYEKL. V was trimmed by 2 bases and J by 6 bases, leaving 13 bases between them. The CDR3 spans 15 residues.

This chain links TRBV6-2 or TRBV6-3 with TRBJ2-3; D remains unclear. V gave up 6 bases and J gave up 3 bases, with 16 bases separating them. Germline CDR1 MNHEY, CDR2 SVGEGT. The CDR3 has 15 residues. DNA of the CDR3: TGTGCCAGCAGCGGTCCCGGAGTCGGTACAGATACGCAGTATTTT. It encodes CASSGPGVGTDTQYF.

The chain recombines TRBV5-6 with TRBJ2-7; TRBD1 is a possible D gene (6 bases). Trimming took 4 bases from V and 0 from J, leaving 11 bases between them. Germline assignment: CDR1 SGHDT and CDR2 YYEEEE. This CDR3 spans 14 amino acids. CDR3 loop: CASSTGTRSYEQYF. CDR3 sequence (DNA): TGTGCCAGCAGCACCGGGACACGCTCCTACGAGCAGTACTTC.

CDR3 in DNA: TGTGCCAGCAGTCGCCGGGACAGGATTATGTTGGGCTACACCTTC. Its translation is CASSRRDRIMLGYTF. The chain couples TRBV27 to TRBJ1-2, with TRBD1 matching over 8 bases. The CDR3 is 15 residues long. The germline V gene has CDR1 MNHEY and CDR2 SMNVEV (reference sequence). V was pared by 5 bases and J by 8 bases, with 13 bases of the junction left unmatched.

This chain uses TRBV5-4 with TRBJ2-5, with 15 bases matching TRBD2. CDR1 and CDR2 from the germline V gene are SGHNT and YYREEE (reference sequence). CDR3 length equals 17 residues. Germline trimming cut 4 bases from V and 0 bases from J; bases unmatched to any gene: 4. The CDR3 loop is CASSPGLAGGNQETQYF. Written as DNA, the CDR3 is TGTGCCAGCAGCCCGGGACTAGCGGGGGGAAACCAAGAGACCCAGTACTTC.

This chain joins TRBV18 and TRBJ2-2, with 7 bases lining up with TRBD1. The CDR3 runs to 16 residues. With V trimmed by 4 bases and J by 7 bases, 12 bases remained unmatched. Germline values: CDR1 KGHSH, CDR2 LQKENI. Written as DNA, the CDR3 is TGTGCCAGCTCACTTACCCTTAACAGGGGCGGCGGGGAGCTGTTTTTT. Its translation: CASSLTLNRGGGELFF.

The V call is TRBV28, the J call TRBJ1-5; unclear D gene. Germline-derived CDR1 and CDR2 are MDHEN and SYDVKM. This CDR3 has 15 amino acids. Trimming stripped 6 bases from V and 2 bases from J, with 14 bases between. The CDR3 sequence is CASSQAYGGNQPQHF. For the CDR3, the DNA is TGTGCCAGCAGCCAGGCCTATGGGGGCAATCAGCCCCAGCATTTT.

CDR3 sequence (DNA): TGCGCCAGCAGCGAAGGGAGGGGGGATACGCAGTATTTT. This sequence encodes CASSEGRGDTQYF. V is TRBV5-1 and J is TRBJ2-3; TRBD2 might be the D (7 bases). This CDR3 has 13 residues. Germline CDR1 SGHRS, CDR2 YFSETQ. Trimming took 4 bases from V and 6 from J, leaving 12 bases between them.

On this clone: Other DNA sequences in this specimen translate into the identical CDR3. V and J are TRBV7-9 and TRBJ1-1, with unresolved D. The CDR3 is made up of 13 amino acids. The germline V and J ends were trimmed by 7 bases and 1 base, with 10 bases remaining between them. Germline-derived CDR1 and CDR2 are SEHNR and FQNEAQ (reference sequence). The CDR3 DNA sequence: TGTGCCAGCACCCGGACGGGGAACACTGAAGCTTTCTTT. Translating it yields CASTRTGNTEAFF.

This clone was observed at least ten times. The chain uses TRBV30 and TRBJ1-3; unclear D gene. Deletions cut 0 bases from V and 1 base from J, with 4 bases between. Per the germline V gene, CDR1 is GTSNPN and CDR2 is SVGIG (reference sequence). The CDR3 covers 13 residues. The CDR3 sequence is CAWSVTSGNTIYF. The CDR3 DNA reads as TGTGCCTGGAGTGTAACTTCTGGAAACACCATATATTTT.